Following are 13 T cell receptor beta chains from one sample sequenced in a study of vaccination effects on CD4 cells after COVID-19. Investigators separated out CD4+ T cells once around nine days of culture had passed. The method was immunoSEQ multiplex PCR; TCRdb's version includes in-frame clones alone and lacks a portion of them. The table shows about 30,000 clones, with about 62% occurring only once. Their target antigens are unknown. Specimen: CD4+ T cells from PBMCs cultured without peptide, collected before COVID-19 vaccination. All receptors derive from a human donor who received a COVID-19 vaccine.

This clone was seen a handful of times. This chain connects TRBV5-1 to TRBJ1-2; D gene uncertain. Germline lookup yields CDR1 SGHRS and CDR2 YFSETQ. The CDR3 loop spans 13 amino acids. Trimming took off 4 bases at V and 3 bases at J, with 10 bases between the two ends. The CDR3 reads CASSNQVDYGYTF. CDR3 DNA: TGCGCCAGCAGCAACCAAGTAGACTATGGCTACACCTTC.

This rearrangement joins TRBV19 to TRBJ1-3; D is undetermined. In germline, CDR1 is LNHDA, CDR2 SQIVND (reference sequence). V was clipped by 2 bases and J by 0 bases, with 14 bases between them. This CDR3 has 17 residues. CDR3 sequence (DNA): TGTGCCAGTAGTATACAGGACCGGCTGAGCTCTGGAAACACCATATATTTT. Translation gives CASSIQDRLSSGNTIYF.

CDR3 sequence: CATSIGTGEVYEQYF. CDR3 nucleotides: TGTGCCACCAGCATTGGGACAGGGGAAGTTTACGAGCAGTACTTC. The chain couples TRBV15 to TRBJ2-7, with 10 bases aligning to TRBD1. The CDR3 has 15 amino acids. The junction had 7 bases not matched to a gene; V was cut back by 4 bases and J by 4 bases. Germline lookup yields CDR1 LNHNV and CDR2 YYDKDF (reference sequence).

The chain employs TRBV5-1 and TRBJ2-7; weak D call: TRBD1 (5 bases). CDR1 and CDR2 from the germline V gene are SGHRS and YFSETQ. Trimming removed 2 bases at V and 5 bases at J, with 17 bases between. The CDR3 has 15 residues. CDR3 residues: CASSLATGRENEQYF. The CDR3 DNA reads TGCGCCAGCAGCTTAGCTACAGGTCGCGAGAACGAGCAGTACTTC.

The rearrangement joins TRBV10-3 to TRBJ1-5; 10 nucleotides match TRBD1. Germline CDR1 reads ENHRY; CDR2 reads SYGVKD. CDR3 length: 17 residues. V dropped 2 bases and J dropped 0; count of bases not matched to a gene: 4. CDR3 protein: CAISERDRGYSNQPQHF. The DNA for the CDR3 is TGTGCCATCAGTGAGAGGGACAGGGGCTATAGCAATCAGCCCCAGCATTTT.

The chain combines TRBV6-5 with TRBJ1-2; the D gene is possibly TRBD1 (5 bases). The CDR3 runs 14 residues. The V end lost 4 bases, the J end lost 7 bases, and 16 bases lay between the germline ends. Germline lookup yields CDR1 MNHEY and CDR2 SVGAGI. As DNA, the CDR3 is TGTGCCAGCAGTTCTTCTCCGGGACTTACTGGCTACACCTTC. Translation gives CASSSSPGLTGYTF.

The chain links TRBV5-4 to TRBJ2-5; 7 bases match TRBD2. This CDR3 has 15 amino acids. With V trimmed by 1 base and J by 2 bases, 5 bases remained unmatched. CDR1 SGHNT and CDR2 YYREEE come from the germline V gene (reference sequence). CDR3 nucleotide sequence: TGTGCCAGCAGCTTGCGTGGACTAGTACAAGAGACCCAGTACTTC. As protein: CASSLRGLVQETQYF.

This clone has just a few counts. CDR3 protein: CASGLVLGRGVTNIQYF. As DNA, the CDR3 is TGTGCTAGTGGTTTGGTACTAGGTCGGGGAGTCACAAACATTCAGTACTTC. This chain connects TRBV12-5 to TRBJ2-4; maybe TRBD2 (5 bases). Germline V CDR1 and CDR2: LGHNT, FRNRAP. V lost 0 bases to trimming and J lost 6 bases, with 18 bases between them. CDR3 length equals 17 residues.

V is TRBV29-1 and J is TRBJ1-2; the D gene is possibly TRBD1 (6 bases). From germline, CDR1 is SQVTM and CDR2 ANQGSEA. V dropped 4 bases and J dropped 4 bases, with 13 bases sitting between them. The CDR3 runs 13 residues. The CDR3 sequence is CSVVGQGTYGYTF. The CDR3 DNA reads as TGCAGCGTTGTCGGTCAGGGGACCTATGGCTACACCTTC.

J is TRBJ2-3 and V is TRBV5-1; D may be TRBD2 (6 bases). The V gene's germline CDR1 is SGHRS and CDR2 YFSETQ. The CDR3 is made up of 14 amino acids. V gave up 4 bases and J gave up 4 bases, with 13 bases separating them. The CDR3 region has the DNA TGCGCCAGCAGCCAGGGAGGCCGCGCAGATACGCAGTATTTT. Translated: CASSQGGRADTQYF.

This chain uses TRBV7-9 with TRBJ1-2; 8 bases align to TRBD1. The CDR3 length is 14 residues. J gave up 4 bases and V 4 bases, and 5 bases lay outside the gene matches. From germline, CDR1 is SEHNR and CDR2 FQNEAQ (reference sequence). CDR3 region: CASSSPGGGYGYTF. The CDR3 nucleotides read TGTGCCAGCAGCTCCCCAGGGGGCGGCTATGGCTACACCTTC.

V and J are TRBV7-9 and TRBJ2-5; 7 bases fit TRBD2. Germline V CDR1 and CDR2: SEHNR, FQNEAQ (reference sequence). V lost 2 bases to trimming and J lost 4 bases; unmatched junction nucleotides: 7. This CDR3 region has 15 residues. The CDR3 coding sequence is TGTGCCAGCAGCTTATACGGGGGAGGGCCAGAGACCCAGTACTTC. It yields the protein CASSLYGGGPETQYF.

This sequence joins TRBV11-3 and TRBJ2-3, with unresolved D. From germline, CDR1 is SGHNT and CDR2 YENEEA. V shed 5 bases and J shed 6 bases, with 9 bases lying between them. The CDR3 contains 12 residues. CDR3 sequence: CASSKGPDTQYF. DNA for the CDR3: TGTGCCAGCAGCAAAGGTCCGGATACGCAGTATTTT. Variable domain in full (rest from reference TRBV11-3 and TRBJ2-3): EAGVVQSPRYKIIEKKQPVAFWCNPISGHNTLYWYLQNLGQGPELLIRYENEEAVDDSQLPKDRFSAERLKGVDSTLKIQPAELGDSAVYLCASSKGPDTQYFGPGTRLTVL.